These 30 T cell receptor beta chains were sequenced from one sample in a study of Graves' ophthalmopathy and Graves' hyperthyroidism. RNA transcripts provided the template for amplifying TCR beta CDR3 regions. In the first round, RT-PCR was carried out with HTBI primers, and a multiplex PCR formed the second round. Using its own MiXCR run on the multiplex PCR reads, TCRdb lists one record per CDR3 protein. This sample has roughly 160,000 distinct CDR3 sequences; roughly 36% occur once, and the top ten carry roughly 8.9%. Input material: peripheral blood. All receptors derive from a man aged 30-40 years with Graves' ophthalmopathy.

The V gene is TRBV20-1, the J gene TRBJ2-7; 8 nucleotides match TRBD2. Per germline, CDR1 DFQATT and CDR2 SNEGSKA (reference sequence). After removal of 4 bases from V and 0 bases from J, the junction contained 11 bases not matched to a gene. This CDR3 has 16 amino acids. This CDR3 is CSATPVSGINSYEQYF. As DNA, the CDR3 is TGCAGTGCTACACCCGTTAGCGGGATTAACTCCTACGAGCAGTACTTC.

The chain is built from TRBV6-1 and TRBJ2-7; 9 positions agree with TRBD1. This CDR3 is 15 amino acids long. CDR1 and CDR2 from the germline V gene are MNHNS and SASEGT. Losses at the gene ends were 3 bases for V and 3 bases for J; bases not matched to a gene: 6. CDR3 sequence reads: CASSDFGQGRYEQYF. CDR3 nucleotides: TGTGCCAGCAGTGATTTTGGACAGGGGCGCTACGAGCAGTACTTC.

This clonotype was detected many times. The chain recombines TRBV13 with TRBJ2-4; D not certain. From germline, CDR1 is PRHDT and CDR2 FYEKMQ (reference sequence). V was cut by 5 bases and J by 7 bases, with 12 bases left in between. This CDR3 spans 13 amino acids. The CDR3 bases are TGTGCCAGCAGCGAAACACGTGGGAACATTCAGTACTTC. Its translation is CASSETRGNIQYF.

This clonotype was seen at least ten times. The chain links TRBV4-3 to TRBJ2-2; the match to TRBD2 covers 9 bases. V trimming: 2 bases; J trimming: 0 bases; junction bases outside the gene matches: 1. The CDR3 has 16 residues. Germline CDR1 and CDR2: LGHNA and YSLEER. The chain's CDR3 is CASSQRLAANTGELFF. The CDR3 region has the DNA TGCGCCAGCAGCCAAAGACTAGCGGCGAACACCGGGGAGCTGTTTTTT.

This clonotype occurred many times. CDR3 loop: CASSEERRVVYEQYF. In nucleotides, the CDR3 is TGTGCCAGCAGTGAAGAGCGGCGTGTTGTCTACGAGCAGTACTTC. This chain connects TRBV6-1 to TRBJ2-7, with D perhaps matching TRBD2 (5 bases). Germline CDR1 and CDR2: MNHNS and SASEGT. The CDR3 runs to 15 residues. Between the trimmed V and J ends, which lost 1 base and 3 bases, there was a span of 13 bases.

In the case of this clonotype: At one boundary the junction diverges from the germline segment, which might be a read error. V is TRBV28 and J is TRBJ2-7; 7 bases align to TRBD1. Germline V CDR1 and CDR2: MDHEN, SYDVKM. The CDR3 sequence is 15 residues long. CDR3 in DNA: TGTGCCAGTAGTTTACGCCGGGACAGCCCCTACGAGCAGTACTTC. Translated: CASSLRRDSPYEQYF.

This chain joins TRBV19 and TRBJ2-5, with 12 nucleotides matching TRBD2. Looked up from germline, CDR1 is LNHDA and CDR2 is SQIVND (reference sequence). The CDR3 extends over 15 amino acids. V lost 5 bases and J lost 2; bases outside the gene matches: 3. CDR3 in DNA: TGTGCCAGTAGTTTTGGACTAGCGGGACAAGAGACCCAGTACTTC. It specifies CASSFGLAGQETQYF.

This sequence joins TRBV28 and TRBJ2-7; the D gene is possibly TRBD2 (5 bases). CDR1 and CDR2 from the germline V gene are MDHEN and SYDVKM. The CDR3 is made up of 14 amino acids. Trimming took 3 bases from V and 4 from J, leaving 13 bases between them. The CDR3 DNA is TGTGCCAGCAGTTTCTTGAGGGCTCCGTACGAGCAGTACTTC. Protein: CASSFLRAPYEQYF.

Ten or more counts support this clonotype. The V gene is TRBV6-5, the J gene TRBJ2-5; 9 bases agree with TRBD1. Looked up from germline, CDR1 is MNHEY and CDR2 is SVGAGI. J gave up 2 bases and V 4 bases, and 2 bases lay outside the gene matches. The CDR3 runs 14 residues. CDR3 in amino acids: CASSSGTGQETQYF. The DNA for the CDR3 is TGTGCCAGCAGTTCCGGGACAGGGCAAGAGACCCAGTACTTC.

This clonotype was seen repeatedly, ten times or more. This chain uses TRBV12-3 or TRBV12-4 with TRBJ2-2; weak D call: TRBD2 (5 bases). The CDR3 length is 15 residues. Trimming removed 6 bases from V and 3 bases from J, with 14 bases in between. CDR3 nucleotides: TGTGCCAGCAGGCCCCTCACTAGGGACACCGGGGAGCTGTTTTTT. Translated: CASRPLTRDTGELFF.

The rearrangement links TRBV28 to TRBJ1-1, with unresolved D. The CDR3 is 15 amino acids. Germline lookup yields CDR1 MDHEN and CDR2 SYDVKM. V lost 5 bases to trimming and J lost 4 bases, with 17 bases between them. CDR3 nucleotide sequence: TGTGCCAGCAGTGATACAGACCCGTGGAGCACTGAAGCTTTCTTT. Translated: CASSDTDPWSTEAFF. Based on the CDR3 plus reference TRBV28 and TRBJ1-1, the full variable domain is DVKVTQSSRYLVKRTGEKVFLECVQDMDHENMFWYRQDPGLGLRLIYFSYDVKMKEKGDIPEGYSVSREKKERFSLILESASTNQTSMYLCASSDTDPWSTEAFFGQGTRLTVV.

The rearrangement links TRBV28 to TRBJ2-2, with TRBD2 matching 11 bases. Unmatched junction bases numbered 19, after V lost 6 bases and J lost 10 bases. The CDR3 has 18 residues. From germline, CDR1 is MDHEN and CDR2 SYDVKM. CDR3 sequence: CASSSLSELAGVPSELFF. In nucleotides, the CDR3 is TGTGCCAGCAGCTCCTTGAGCGAACTAGCGGGAGTACCTTCGGAGCTGTTTTTT.

This rearrangement joins TRBV6-2 or TRBV6-3 to TRBJ2-7; D remains ambiguous. Trimming shortened V by 10 bases and J by 0 bases, and 13 bases separated the two germline ends. Germline values: CDR1 MNHEY, CDR2 SVGEGT. The CDR3 is made up of 13 amino acids. Here the CDR3 reads CATTGRSSYEQYF. In DNA form, the CDR3 reads TGTGCCACAACCGGGCGGTCCTCCTACGAGCAGTACTTC.

This sequence joins TRBV6-5 and TRBJ2-7; possibly TRBD2 for D (5 bases). CDR1 is MNHEY and CDR2 is SVGAGI in the germline V gene. Between the trimmed V and J ends, which lost 0 bases and 0 bases, there was a span of 15 bases. CDR3 length: 17 amino acids. For the CDR3, the DNA is TGTGCCAGCAGTTACTCGTCGGGGTGGCGAGGCTCCTACGAGCAGTACTTC. Its protein product is CASSYSSGWRGSYEQYF.

The chain links TRBV6-1 to TRBJ2-6; D unclear. Germline values: CDR1 MNHNS, CDR2 SASEGT. V was trimmed by 7 bases and J by 0 bases, leaving 7 bases between them. The length of the CDR3 is 14 residues. The CDR3 region has the DNA TGTGCCAGCACCGCCATCTCTGGGGCCAACGTCCTGACTTTC. It specifies CASTAISGANVLTF.

The chain is built from TRBV5-4 and TRBJ2-7; 14 bases are shared with TRBD2. Per the germline V gene, CDR1 is SGHNT and CDR2 is YYREEE (reference sequence). Trimming cost V 3 bases and J 2 bases; bases outside gene matches: 7. CDR3 size: 17 residues. This CDR3 reads CASSSGLAGAGAYEQYF. As DNA, the CDR3 is TGTGCCAGCAGCTCGGGACTAGCGGGAGCGGGAGCCTACGAGCAGTACTTC.

This clonotype was found a few times. The chain carries TRBV29-1 and TRBJ1-1; 7 nucleotides align to TRBD1. The trim removed 4 bases at V and 2 bases at J, leaving 13 bases unmatched. CDR1 and CDR2 from the germline V gene are SQVTM and ANQGSEA. This CDR3 comprises 16 residues. CDR3 region: CSVVYRSGTANTEAFF. The CDR3 nucleotides are TGCAGCGTTGTTTATCGTTCAGGGACAGCAAACACTGAAGCTTTCTTT.

This clonotype was seen repeatedly, ten times or more. This chain's CDR3 is CAIRGQGTPEAFF. The CDR3 DNA reads TGTGCCATCCGAGGACAGGGTACACCTGAAGCTTTCTTT. The chain carries TRBV10-3 and TRBJ1-1; TRBD1 matches at 8 bases. The CDR3 totals 13 residues. CDR1 ENHRY and CDR2 SYGVKD come from the germline V gene. The trim removed 8 bases at V and 6 bases at J, leaving 8 bases unmatched.

This clonotype was found many times. The chain recombines TRBV6-1 with TRBJ1-1; D is unresolved. The V gene lost 8 bases and the J gene lost 0 bases, with 4 bases spanning the gap. This CDR3 spans 11 amino acids. From germline, CDR1 is MNHNS and CDR2 SASEGT. The CDR3 sequence: CASGLNTEAFF. The CDR3, as DNA: TGTGCCAGCGGGTTGAACACTGAAGCTTTCTTT.

A single count supports this clonotype. The chain is built from TRBV7-8 and TRBJ1-2; 9 nucleotides agree with TRBD1. The germline gives CDR1 SGHVS, CDR2 FQNEAQ. This CDR3 has 15 amino acids. After removal of 4 bases from V and 3 bases from J, the junction contained 6 bases not matched to a gene. CDR3 sequence: CASSSQGQGDYGYTF. The DNA of the CDR3 is TGTGCCAGCAGCTCCCAGGGACAGGGCGACTATGGCTACACCTTC.

This clonotype was recorded many times. The chain has TRBV7-3 and TRBJ2-7, with 11 bases lining up with TRBD2. The CDR3 is 15 amino acids. Germline V gene data show CDR1 as SGHTA and CDR2 as FQGTGA. J lost 5 bases, V lost 2 bases, and 5 bases had no gene match. In nucleotides, the CDR3 is TGTGCCAGCAGCTTATCCGGGACTAGCGGCCACGAGCAGTACTTC. Translating it yields CASSLSGTSGHEQYF.

V is TRBV6-2 or TRBV6-3 and J is TRBJ2-7; 7 nucleotides line up with TRBD1. Germline V gives CDR1 MNHEY, CDR2 SVGEGT. The CDR3 length is 14 residues. Trimming removed 4 bases from V and 1 base from J; junction bases left unmatched: 4. The chain's CDR3 is CASSSWGQSYEQYF. CDR3 nucleotides: TGTGCCAGCAGTTCGTGGGGACAGTCCTACGAGCAGTACTTC.

This clonotype was seen many times. This chain connects TRBV12-3 or TRBV12-4 to TRBJ1-5; 10 bases are shared with TRBD1. The CDR3 contains 17 residues. V trimming: 6 bases; J trimming: 2 bases; junction bases outside the gene matches: 10. CDR3 nucleotides: TGTGCCAGCAGCCGGGGACAGGGGACCTTGCGCAATCAGCCCCAGCATTTT. It translates to CASSRGQGTLRNQPQHF.

This clonotype was seen many times. This sequence joins TRBV4-2 and TRBJ2-7, with TRBD2 matching 10 bases. V shed 4 bases and J 4 bases; nucleotides not matched to a gene: 13. Germline-derived CDR1 and CDR2 are LGHNA and YNFKEQ. This CDR3 is built from 17 residues. The CDR3 DNA reads as TGTGCCAGCAGCCCCATCTGGGCTAGCGGGAGTGGGTACGAGCAGTACTTC. Protein: CASSPIWASGSGYEQYF.

This clonotype was seen repeatedly, ten times or more. An end of the junction differs from the germline gene, which may be a read error. J is TRBJ2-4 and V is TRBV12-3 or TRBV12-4; 9 bases map to TRBD1. This CDR3 has 15 amino acids. This CDR3 reads CASSLGRDRARERFF. DNA of the CDR3: TGTGCCAGCAGTTTAGGCCGGGACAGGGCTCGCGAGCGGTTCTTC.

V gene TRBV28 combines with J gene TRBJ2-5; 7 bases are shared with TRBD2. The length of the CDR3 is 13 residues. V gave up 7 bases and J gave up 5 bases; unmatched junction bases: 7. The germline gives CDR1 MDHEN, CDR2 SYDVKM. CDR3 DNA sequence: TGTGCCAGCAATCCGGGGGGTCGGGAGACCCAGTACTTC. This translates into CASNPGGRETQYF. Together with reference TRBV28 and TRBJ2-5, the CDR3 gives the full variable domain: DVKVTQSSRYLVKRTGEKVFLECVQDMDHENMFWYRQDPGLGLRLIYFSYDVKMKEKGDIPEGYSVSREKKERFSLILESASTNQTSMYLCASNPGGRETQYFGPGTRLLVL.

The rearrangement links TRBV7-2 to TRBJ1-1; D perhaps matches TRBD1 (6 bases). This CDR3 is built from 14 residues. Trimming pared 4 bases from V and 2 bases from J, leaving 11 bases between. CDR1 SGHTA and CDR2 FQGNSA come from the germline V gene. CDR3 DNA sequence: TGTGCCAGCAGCTCACAGGGCGTTAACACTGAAGCTTTCTTT. It is translated as CASSSQGVNTEAFF.

This clonotype was seen many times. The chain is built from TRBV28 and TRBJ1-2; the D is unclear. This CDR3 comprises 13 residues. The V end lost 6 bases, the J end lost 0 bases, and 8 bases lay between the germline ends. Germline CDR1 is MDHEN and CDR2 is SYDVKM. In DNA form, the CDR3 reads TGTGCCAGCAGAGATATCGCTAACTATGGCTACACCTTC. Translating it yields CASRDIANYGYTF.

The rearrangement joins TRBV24-1 to TRBJ2-7, with unresolved D. CDR1 and CDR2 from the germline V gene are KGHDR and SFDVKD. V was cut by 2 bases and J by 7 bases, with 5 bases left in between. The CDR3 is made up of 11 amino acids. CDR3 loop: CATSDSREQYF. The CDR3 DNA reads TGTGCCACCAGTGATTCGAGGGAGCAGTACTTC.

The V gene is TRBV27, the J gene TRBJ1-6; unclear D gene. V dropped 3 bases and J dropped 5 bases, with 8 bases sitting between them. This CDR3 is built from 14 residues. CDR1 and CDR2 from the germline V gene are MNHEY and SMNVEV (reference sequence). The CDR3 protein is CASSLSSNNSPLHF. The CDR3 region has the DNA TGTGCCAGCAGTTTGAGCAGCAATAATTCACCCCTCCACTTT.